Below are 19 T cell receptor beta chains sequenced from a single sample in a study of T cells in Graves' hyperthyroidism and ophthalmopathy (dated 2019 in TCRdb). The library relied on multiplex PCR. The data were produced on an Illumina HiSeq 2000. The TCR beta CDR3 regions were amplified from the RNA transcripts. For the first round of RT-PCR on the TCR CDR3, the HTBI primer set was used together with the Qiagen OneStep RT-PCR kit. The raw public data were reprocessed by TCRdb itself: fastp quality trimming at Q25, MiXCR clonotype calling, in-frame beta chains only. Entries that share a CDR3 protein sequence are merged under the most common genes and DNA. The table for this sample lists 550,000 to 800,000 distinct CDR3 sequences; 17% of them were counted only once. About 14% of the sample goes to the ten largest clones. Specimen: blood. These receptors came from a man aged 45-60 years with Graves' hyperthyroidism.

This rearrangement joins TRBV7-9 to TRBJ2-4; 9 nucleotides line up with TRBD1. The CDR3 length is 16 residues. With 5 bases clipped from V and 6 bases from J, the junction kept 11 bases outside the gene matches. Germline CDR1 reads SEHNR; CDR2 reads FQNEAQ (reference sequence). The chain's CDR3 is CASSQITGGLGNIQYF. CDR3 sequence (DNA): TGTGCCAGCAGCCAAATTACAGGGGGCTTAGGAAACATTCAGTACTTC.

This clonotype was seen a single time. The gene calls are TRBV24-1 and TRBJ2-7, with D unclear. There are 13 residues in the CDR3. Trimming removed 3 bases from V and 7 bases from J, with 12 bases in between. Germline values: CDR1 KGHDR, CDR2 SFDVKD. The DNA for the CDR3 is TGTGCCACCAGTGATCGAGAGCTGGTGGAGCAGTACTTC. It codes for CATSDRELVEQYF.

This clonotype came up many times. This chain uses TRBV18 with TRBJ2-7; D not resolved. Germline CDR1 is KGHSH and CDR2 is LQKENI. V lost 5 bases and J 7 bases, leaving 15 bases between the germline ends. The CDR3 totals 13 residues. CDR3 sequence: CASSLSLDEEQYF. In nucleotides, the CDR3 is TGTGCCAGCTCATTATCTTTAGATGAGGAGCAGTACTTC.

The table lists this clonotype with a few counts. The chain has TRBV28 and TRBJ2-7; 8 bases are shared with TRBD2. Trimming at V came to 5 bases and at J to 6 bases, leaving 15 bases not matched to a gene. Germline V lookup: CDR1 MDHEN, CDR2 SYDVKM. There are 16 residues in the CDR3. CDR3 region: CASSPSGIAGYCEQYF. CDR3 nucleotides: TGTGCCAGCAGTCCTTCCGGGATAGCGGGATACTGCGAGCAGTACTTC. The complete variable domain, with remaining parts taken from reference TRBV28 and TRBJ2-7, reads DVKVTQSSRYLVKRTGEKVFLECVQDMDHENMFWYRQDPGLGLRLIYFSYDVKMKEKGDIPEGYSVSREKKERFSLILESASTNQTSMYLCASSPSGIAGYCEQYFGPGTRLTVT.

In its sample, this clonotype was seen many times. The gene calls are TRBV28 and TRBJ2-4; 7 bases match TRBD1. J was trimmed by 0 bases and V by 6 bases; bases with no gene match: 8. The V gene's germline CDR1 is MDHEN and CDR2 SYDVKM. The CDR3 is made up of 16 amino acids. Written as DNA, the CDR3 is TGTGCCAGCAGCCCTGGACAGGCCAGAGCCAAAAACATTCAGTACTTC. This sequence encodes CASSPGQARAKNIQYF.

This clonotype was seen a handful of times. CDR3 nucleotide sequence: TGTGCCAGCAGGTTAGCCCCAGGAGGGAACACTGAAGCTTTCTTT. It encodes CASRLAPGGNTEAFF. V usage is TRBV7-3 and J usage is TRBJ1-1; D gene ambiguous. Germline CDR1 is SGHTA and CDR2 is FQGTGA. The CDR3 has 15 amino acids. V was pared by 6 bases and J by 1 base, with 15 bases between. The variable domain in full, with the rest retrieved from reference TRBV7-3 and TRBJ1-1, is GAGVSQTPSNKVTEKGKYVELRCDPISGHTALYWYRQSLGQGPEFLIYFQGTGAADDSGLPNDRFFAVRPEGSVSTLKIQRTERGDSAVYLCASRLAPGGNTEAFFGQGTRLTVV.

This clonotype was observed at least ten times. V is TRBV2 and J is TRBJ2-2, with D unresolved. Deletions cut 10 bases from V and 6 bases from J, with 12 bases between. The CDR3 has 12 residues. CDR1 is SNHLY and CDR2 is FYNNEI in the germline V gene. The CDR3 protein is CATNRVPGELFF. CDR3 DNA: TGTGCCACCAACCGGGTACCCGGGGAGCTGTTTTTT.

This clonotype turned up a few times. The chain recombines TRBV6-2 or TRBV6-3 with TRBJ2-1, with TRBD2 identical over 10 bases. The CDR3 runs to 17 residues. After removal of 6 bases from V and 7 bases from J, the junction contained 15 bases not matched to a gene. Looked up from germline, CDR1 is MNHEY and CDR2 is SVGEGT. The CDR3 nucleotides are TGTGCCAGCAGGATTAAAACTAGCGGGATTAGGGGGAATGAGCAGTTCTTC. Translated, it gives CASRIKTSGIRGNEQFF.

The CDR3 DNA is TGTGCCAGCAGCTGGGGAGACCCAGATACGCAGTATTTT. It codes for CASSWGDPDTQYF. The chain links TRBV3-1 to TRBJ2-3; D might be TRBD2 (5 bases). Trimming stripped 5 bases from V and 4 bases from J, with 10 bases between. The CDR3 length is 13 residues. Germline V gene lookup returns CDR1 LGHDT and CDR2 YNNKEL (reference sequence).

The sample holds a few counts of this clonotype. This chain uses TRBV20-1 with TRBJ1-2, with 9 nucleotides matching TRBD1. This CDR3 is 18 amino acids long. CDR1 DFQATT and CDR2 SNEGSKA come from the germline V gene (reference sequence). V gave up 1 base and J gave up 0 bases; unmatched junction bases: 12. The chain's CDR3 is CSARVRFTTGGSNYGYTF. The CDR3 DNA is TGCAGTGCTAGAGTTAGGTTTACGACAGGGGGTTCTAACTATGGCTACACCTTC.

This clonotype was observed at least ten times. The rearrangement links TRBV10-1 to TRBJ2-5; D gene ambiguous. This CDR3 spans 14 amino acids. V was shortened by 0 bases and J by 5 bases, with 10 bases between the two germline ends. Germline V gene data show CDR1 as WNHNN and CDR2 as SYGVQD (reference sequence). CDR3 sequence: CASSESLGSETQYF. CDR3 sequence (DNA): TGCGCCAGCAGTGAGTCGCTGGGCTCGGAGACCCAGTACTTC.

The table lists this clonotype with a few counts. This chain links TRBV14 with TRBJ2-2, with 11 bases identical to TRBD1. This CDR3 is 17 amino acids long. From germline, CDR1 is SGHDN and CDR2 FVKESK. The junction had 6 bases not matched to a gene; V was cut back by 2 bases and J by 4 bases. In DNA, the CDR3 is TGTGCCAGCAGCCAATTCCTGGACAGGGGGCCCACCGGGGAGCTGTTTTTT. This encodes CASSQFLDRGPTGELFF.

This clonotype showed up just a few times. The chain joins TRBV20-1 to TRBJ2-1, with 9 bases aligning to TRBD1. The ends lost 6 bases at V and 9 bases at J; junction bases unmatched: 12. Germline V gene lookup returns CDR1 DFQATT and CDR2 SNEGSKA (reference sequence). The CDR3 sequence is 14 residues long. CDR3 residues: CSAIPGQGGREQFF. The DNA for the CDR3 is TGCAGTGCCATACCGGGACAGGGAGGACGTGAGCAGTTCTTC.

This chain links TRBV7-9 with TRBJ2-7; 7 nucleotides agree with TRBD1. V lost 1 base to trimming and J lost 7 bases; unmatched junction nucleotides: 7. This CDR3 has 14 amino acids. Germline loops: CDR1 SEHNR, CDR2 FQNEAQ (reference sequence). The DNA of the CDR3 is TGTGCCAGCAGCTTAGGCCCTACAGGGGCTGAGCAGTACTTC. This sequence encodes CASSLGPTGAEQYF.

The CDR3 coding sequence is TGTGCCAGGATGCGGGTAGGGGAAGGGTCCTACGAGCAGTACTTC. It specifies CARMRVGEGSYEQYF. This chain connects TRBV7-6 to TRBJ2-7, with D tentatively TRBD1 or TRBD2 (5 bases each). Germline V gene sequence: CDR1 SGHVS, CDR2 FNYEAQ. This CDR3 is built from 15 residues. Trimming pared 9 bases from V and 1 base from J, leaving 19 bases between.

The CDR3 DNA reads TGCAGTGCTCACAGGGGACGGTTCACAGATACGCAGTATTTT. Translating it yields CSAHRGRFTDTQYF. J is TRBJ2-3 and V is TRBV20-1; TRBD1 aligns across 7 bases. The CDR3 consists of 14 residues. The germline CDR1 and CDR2 sequences are DFQATT and SNEGSKA (reference sequence). Losses at the gene ends were 5 bases for V and 2 bases for J; bases not matched to a gene: 7.

This sequence joins TRBV2 and TRBJ1-5; D may be TRBD1 (6 bases). V lost 6 bases and J 6 bases, leaving 12 bases between the germline ends. The CDR3 is 13 amino acids. Germline CDR1 reads SNHLY; CDR2 reads FYNNEI. DNA of the CDR3: TGTGCCAGCAGCGGACAGAAGAGTCAGCCCCAGCATTTT. Its translation is CASSGQKSQPQHF. The complete variable domain, with remaining parts taken from reference TRBV2 and TRBJ1-5, reads EPEVTQTPSHQVTQMGQEVILRCVPISNHLYFYWYRQILGQKVEFLVSFYNNEISEKSEIFDDQFSVERPDGSNFTLKIRSTKLEDSAMYFCASSGQKSQPQHFGDGTRLSIL.

This clonotype showed up many times. CDR3 bases: TGTGCCAGCACCATTGACGGGACTTACAATGAGCAGTTCTTC. This codes for CASTIDGTYNEQFF. The rearrangement joins TRBV27 to TRBJ2-1; tentatively, D is TRBD2 (6 bases). Germline V gives CDR1 MNHEY, CDR2 SMNVEV (reference sequence). V was shortened by 7 bases and J by 4 bases, with 14 bases between the two germline ends. There are 14 residues in the CDR3.

The chain uses TRBV19 and TRBJ1-1, with D uncertain. Trimming removed 6 bases from V and 6 bases from J, with 8 bases in between. The CDR3 consists of 11 residues. Per germline, CDR1 LNHDA and CDR2 SQIVND (reference sequence). The chain's CDR3 is CASRHQAEAFF. The CDR3 DNA sequence: TGTGCCAGTAGACACCAGGCTGAAGCTTTCTTT.